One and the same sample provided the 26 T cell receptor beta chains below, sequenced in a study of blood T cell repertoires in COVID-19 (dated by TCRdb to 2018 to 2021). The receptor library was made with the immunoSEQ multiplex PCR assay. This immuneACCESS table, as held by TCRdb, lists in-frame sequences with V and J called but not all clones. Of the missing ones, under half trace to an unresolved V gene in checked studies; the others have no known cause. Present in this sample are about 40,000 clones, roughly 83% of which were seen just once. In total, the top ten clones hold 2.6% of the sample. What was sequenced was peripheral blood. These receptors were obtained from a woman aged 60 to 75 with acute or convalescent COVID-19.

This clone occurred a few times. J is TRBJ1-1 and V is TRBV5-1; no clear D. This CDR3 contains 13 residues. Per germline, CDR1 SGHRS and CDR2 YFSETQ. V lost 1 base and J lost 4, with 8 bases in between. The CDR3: CASSLIALTEAFF. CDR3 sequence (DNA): TGCGCCAGCAGCTTGATAGCCCTCACTGAAGCTTTCTTT. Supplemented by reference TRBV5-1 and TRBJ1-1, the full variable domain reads KAGVTQTPRYLIKTRGQQVTLSCSPISGHRSVSWYQQTPGQGLQFLFEYFSETQRNKGNFPGRFSGRQFSNSRSEMNVSTLELGDSALYLCASSLIALTEAFFGQGTRLTVV.

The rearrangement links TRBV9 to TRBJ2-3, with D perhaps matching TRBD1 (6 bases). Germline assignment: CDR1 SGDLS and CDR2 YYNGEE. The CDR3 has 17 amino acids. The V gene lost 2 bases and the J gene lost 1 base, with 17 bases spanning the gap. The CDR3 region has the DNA TGTGCCAGCAGCGTTTCCGACAGGCAGACAGGCACAGATACGCAGTATTTT. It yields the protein CASSVSDRQTGTDTQYF.

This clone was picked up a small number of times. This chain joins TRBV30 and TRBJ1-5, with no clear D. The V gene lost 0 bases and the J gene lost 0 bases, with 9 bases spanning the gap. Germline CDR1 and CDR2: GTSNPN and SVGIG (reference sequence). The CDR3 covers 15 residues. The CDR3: CAWSVQQFSNQPQHF. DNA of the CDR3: TGTGCCTGGAGTGTACAACAGTTTAGCAATCAGCCCCAGCATTTT.

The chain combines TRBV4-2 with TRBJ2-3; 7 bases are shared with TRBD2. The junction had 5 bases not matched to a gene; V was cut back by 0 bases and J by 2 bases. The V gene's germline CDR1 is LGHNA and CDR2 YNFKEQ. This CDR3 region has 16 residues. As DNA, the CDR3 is TGTGCCAGCAGCCAAGATCTAGCGGTTTCCACAGATACGCAGTATTTT. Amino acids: CASSQDLAVSTDTQYF.

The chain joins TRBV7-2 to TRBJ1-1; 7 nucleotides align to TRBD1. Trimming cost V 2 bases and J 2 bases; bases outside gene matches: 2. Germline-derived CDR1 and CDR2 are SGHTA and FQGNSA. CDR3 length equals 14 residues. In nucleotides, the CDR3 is TGTGCCAGCAGCTTACGACAGGGTAACACTGAAGCTTTCTTT. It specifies CASSLRQGNTEAFF. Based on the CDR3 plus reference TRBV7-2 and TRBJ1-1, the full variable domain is GAGVSQSPSNKVTEKGKDVELRCDPISGHTALYWYRQSLGQGLEFLIYFQGNSAPDKSGLPSDRFSAERTGGSVSTLTIQRTQQEDSAVYLCASSLRQGNTEAFFGQGTRLTVV.

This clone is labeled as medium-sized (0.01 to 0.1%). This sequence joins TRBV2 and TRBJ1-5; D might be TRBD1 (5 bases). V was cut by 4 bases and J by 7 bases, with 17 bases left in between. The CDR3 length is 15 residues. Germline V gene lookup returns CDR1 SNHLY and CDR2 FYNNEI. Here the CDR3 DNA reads TGTGCCAGCAGTGGACAGTCCGAGGACCCACAGCCCCAGCATTTT. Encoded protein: CASSGQSEDPQPQHF.

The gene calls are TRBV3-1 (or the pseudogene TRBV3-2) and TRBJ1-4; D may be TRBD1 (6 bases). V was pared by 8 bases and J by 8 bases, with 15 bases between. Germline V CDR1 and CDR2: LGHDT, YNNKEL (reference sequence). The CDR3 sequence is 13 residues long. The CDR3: CASQGLGREKLFF. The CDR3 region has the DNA TGTGCCAGCCAGGGGCTGGGCAGGGAAAAACTGTTTTTT.

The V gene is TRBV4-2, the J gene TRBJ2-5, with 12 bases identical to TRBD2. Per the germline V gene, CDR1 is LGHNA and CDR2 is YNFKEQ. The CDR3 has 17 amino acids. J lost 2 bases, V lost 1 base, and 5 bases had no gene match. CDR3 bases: TGTGCCAGCAGCCAAGCTAGCGGGGGGGACCGACAAGAGACCCAGTACTTC. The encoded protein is CASSQASGGDRQETQYF.

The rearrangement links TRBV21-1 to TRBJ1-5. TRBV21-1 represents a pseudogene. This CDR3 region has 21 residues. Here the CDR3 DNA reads TGTGCCAGCAGCACACGTACGGGGGGAGGGACACTTTCTTCATTAAATCAGCCCCAGCATTTT. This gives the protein CASSTRTGGGTLSSLNQPQHF.

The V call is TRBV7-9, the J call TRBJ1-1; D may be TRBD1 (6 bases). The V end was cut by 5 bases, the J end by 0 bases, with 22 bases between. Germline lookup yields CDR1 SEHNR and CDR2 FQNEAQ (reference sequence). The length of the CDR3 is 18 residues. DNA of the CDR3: TGTGCCAGCAGCAAACCCCTGGGGGGGCAGTTGATGAACACTGAAGCTTTCTTT. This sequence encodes CASSKPLGGQLMNTEAFF. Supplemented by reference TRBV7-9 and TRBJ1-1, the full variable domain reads DTGVSQNPRHKITKRGQNVTFRCDPISEHNRLYWYRQTLGQGPEFLTYFQNEAQLEKSRLLSDRFSAERPKGSFSTLEIQRTEQGDSAMYLCASSKPLGGQLMNTEAFFGQGTRLTVV.

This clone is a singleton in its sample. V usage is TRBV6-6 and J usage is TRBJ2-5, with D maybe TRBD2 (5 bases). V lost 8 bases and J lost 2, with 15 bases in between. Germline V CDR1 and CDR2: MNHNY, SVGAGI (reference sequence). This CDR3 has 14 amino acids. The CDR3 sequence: CASSGRTPQETQYF. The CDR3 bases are TGTGCCAGCTCGGGAAGGACTCCACAAGAGACCCAGTACTTC.

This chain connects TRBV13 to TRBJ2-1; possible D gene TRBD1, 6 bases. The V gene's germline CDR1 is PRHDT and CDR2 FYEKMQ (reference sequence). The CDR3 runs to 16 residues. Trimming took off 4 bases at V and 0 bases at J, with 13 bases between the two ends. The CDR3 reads CASSWNRASSYNEQFF. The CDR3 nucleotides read TGTGCCAGCAGCTGGAACAGGGCGAGCTCCTACAATGAGCAGTTCTTC. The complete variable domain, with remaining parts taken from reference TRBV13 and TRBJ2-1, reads AAGVIQSPRHLIKEKRETATLKCYPIPRHDTVYWYQQGPGQDPQFLISFYEKMQSDKGSIPDRFSAQQFSDYHSELNMSSLELGDSALYFCASSWNRASSYNEQFFGPGTRLTVL.

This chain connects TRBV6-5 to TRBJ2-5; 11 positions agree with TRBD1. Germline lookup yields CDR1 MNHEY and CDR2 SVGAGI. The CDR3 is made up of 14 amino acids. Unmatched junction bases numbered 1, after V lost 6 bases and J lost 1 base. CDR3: CASRGTGGQETQYF. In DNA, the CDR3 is TGTGCCAGCAGGGGGACAGGGGGCCAAGAGACCCAGTACTTC.

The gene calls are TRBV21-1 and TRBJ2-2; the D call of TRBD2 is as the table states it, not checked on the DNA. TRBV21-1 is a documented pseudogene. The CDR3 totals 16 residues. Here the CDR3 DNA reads TGTGCCAGCAGCAAACGGACTCCGGACCACACCGGGGAGCTGTTTTTT. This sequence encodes CASSKRTPDHTGELFF.

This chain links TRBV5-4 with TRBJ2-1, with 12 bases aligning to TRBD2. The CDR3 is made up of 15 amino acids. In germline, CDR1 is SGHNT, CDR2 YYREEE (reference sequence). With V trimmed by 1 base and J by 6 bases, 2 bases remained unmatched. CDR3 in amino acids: CASSLSLAGGNEQFF. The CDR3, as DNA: TGTGCCAGCAGCTTGTCACTAGCGGGAGGCAATGAGCAGTTCTTC.

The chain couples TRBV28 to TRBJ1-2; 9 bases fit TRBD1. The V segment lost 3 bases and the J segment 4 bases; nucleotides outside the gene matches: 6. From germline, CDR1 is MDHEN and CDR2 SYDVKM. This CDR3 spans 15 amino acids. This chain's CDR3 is CASSLLGTGSYGYTF. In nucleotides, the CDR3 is TGTGCCAGCAGTTTGTTAGGGACAGGGTCCTATGGCTACACCTTC.

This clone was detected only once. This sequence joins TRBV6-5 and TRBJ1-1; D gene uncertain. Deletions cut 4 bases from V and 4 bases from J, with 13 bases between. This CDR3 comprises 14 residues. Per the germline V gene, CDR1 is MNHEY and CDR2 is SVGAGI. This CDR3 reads CASSSSLSGTEAFF. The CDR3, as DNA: TGTGCCAGCAGTTCTTCCTTATCAGGCACTGAAGCTTTCTTT.

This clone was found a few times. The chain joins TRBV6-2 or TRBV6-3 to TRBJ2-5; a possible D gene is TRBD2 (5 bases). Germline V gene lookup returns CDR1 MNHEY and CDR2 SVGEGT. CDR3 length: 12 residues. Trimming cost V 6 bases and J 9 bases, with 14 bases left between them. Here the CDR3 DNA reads TGTGCCAGCAGCCCACAACTCGGGGCCCAGTACTTC. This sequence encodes CASSPQLGAQYF.

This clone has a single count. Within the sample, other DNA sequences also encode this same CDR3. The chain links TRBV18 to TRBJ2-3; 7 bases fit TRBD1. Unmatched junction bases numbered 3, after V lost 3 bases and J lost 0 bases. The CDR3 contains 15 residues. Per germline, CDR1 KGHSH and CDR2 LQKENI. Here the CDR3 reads CASSPATGSTDTQYF. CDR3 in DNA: TGTGCCAGCTCACCTGCGACAGGGAGCACAGATACGCAGTATTTT.

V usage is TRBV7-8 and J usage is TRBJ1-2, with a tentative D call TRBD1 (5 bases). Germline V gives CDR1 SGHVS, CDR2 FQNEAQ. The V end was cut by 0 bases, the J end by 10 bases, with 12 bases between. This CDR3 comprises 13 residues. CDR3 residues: CASSLAGQDDYTF. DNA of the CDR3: TGTGCCAGCAGCTTAGCGGGGCAGGATGACTACACCTTC.

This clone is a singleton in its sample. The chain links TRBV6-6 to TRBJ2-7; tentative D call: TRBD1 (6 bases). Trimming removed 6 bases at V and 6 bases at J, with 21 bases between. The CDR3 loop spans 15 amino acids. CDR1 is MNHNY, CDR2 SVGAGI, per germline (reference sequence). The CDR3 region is CASRRASGALGEQYF. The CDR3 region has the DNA TGTGCCAGCAGGAGGGCGTCAGGGGCCCTAGGCGAGCAGTACTTC.

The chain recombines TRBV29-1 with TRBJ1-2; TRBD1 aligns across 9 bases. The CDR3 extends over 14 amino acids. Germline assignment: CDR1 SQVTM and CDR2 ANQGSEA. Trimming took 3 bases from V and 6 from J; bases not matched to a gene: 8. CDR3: CSVDRSGQGNGYTF. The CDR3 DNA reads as TGCAGCGTTGACCGTTCCGGACAGGGGAATGGCTACACCTTC.

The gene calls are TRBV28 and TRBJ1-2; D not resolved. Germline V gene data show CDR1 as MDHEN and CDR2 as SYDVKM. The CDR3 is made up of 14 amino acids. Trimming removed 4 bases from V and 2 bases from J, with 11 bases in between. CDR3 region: CASSSTAGNYGYTF. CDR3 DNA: TGTGCCAGCAGTTCGACCGCGGGAAACTATGGCTACACCTTC.

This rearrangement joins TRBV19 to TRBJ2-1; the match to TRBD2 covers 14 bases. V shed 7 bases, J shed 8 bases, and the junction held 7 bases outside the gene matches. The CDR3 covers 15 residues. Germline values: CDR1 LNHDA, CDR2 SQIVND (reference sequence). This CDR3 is CASIRGTSGSYEQFF. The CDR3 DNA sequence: TGTGCCAGTATAAGGGGGACTAGCGGGAGCTATGAGCAGTTCTTC.

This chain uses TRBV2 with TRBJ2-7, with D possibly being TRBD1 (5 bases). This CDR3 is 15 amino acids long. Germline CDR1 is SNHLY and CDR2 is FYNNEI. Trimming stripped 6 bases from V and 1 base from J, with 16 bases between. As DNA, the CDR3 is TGTGCCAGCAGCGCAGGGAATCTTCAATCCTACGAGCAGTACTTC. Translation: CASSAGNLQSYEQYF.

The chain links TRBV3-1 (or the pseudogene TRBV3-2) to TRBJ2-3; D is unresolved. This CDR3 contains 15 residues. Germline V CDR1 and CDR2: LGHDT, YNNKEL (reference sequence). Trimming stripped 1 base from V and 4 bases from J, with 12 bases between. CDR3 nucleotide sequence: TGTGCCAGCAGCCAAGCGCGTCTTCTCCCAGATACGCAGTATTTT. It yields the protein CASSQARLLPDTQYF.